This T cell receptor (beta chain) came from a study of Ad26.COV2.S vaccination and SARS-CoV-2 variants. Profiled with immunoSEQ multiplex PCR; TCRdb holds only in-frame clones, not every one. This table holds roughly 380,000 clones, roughly 88% found once. Study-level results: Participants given vaccine showed non-spike TCR breadth similar to that of placebo recipients. Total responses of T cells may have been underestimated by the analyses of TCR breadth and depth.

Germline values: CDR1 MNHEY, CDR2 SVGEGT. The CDR3 is made up of 16 amino acids. V dropped 0 bases and J dropped 8 bases, with 19 bases sitting between them. The treatment is: about 20 received Ad26.COV2.S at low or high dose, single or two shots; several received placebo; per-sample allocation not given. Sample collection was performed on day 63 after the first vaccine or placebo injection. On this clone itself: As yet, its antigen is unknown.

The sequencing here drew on peripheral blood, taken in a trial of Ad26.COV2.S vaccine versus placebo. The clonotype comes from a person between 18 and 59 years old who received the Ad26.COV2.S COVID-19 vaccine or a placebo. The V and J genes are TRBV6-2 or TRBV6-3 and TRBJ1-1, with TRBD1 as a possible D gene (6 bases). This chain's CDR3 is CASSYSRTTGFPEAFF. CDR3 nucleotide sequence: TGTGCCAGCAGTTACTCGCGGACGACAGGCTTCCCCGAAGCTTTCTTT.